This TCR beta chain is from a study of blood T cell repertoires in COVID-19. This clone was counted only a few times. Trimming took 1 base from V and 6 from J; bases not matched to a gene: 7. The CDR3 is made up of 15 amino acids. Germline V lookup: CDR1 SGHAT, CDR2 FQNNGV. Some clones are missing from TCRdb's copy, which holds only in-frame ones; the method was immunoSEQ multiplex PCR. The sample yields over 70,000 clones, about 88% seen once. The clonotype was recovered from a man aged 55 to 70 with COVID-19, enrolled during active disease. The sample comprised peripheral blood. J is TRBJ2-3 and V is TRBV11-2, with 7 bases lining up with TRBD2. CDR3 amino acids: CASSLGLPGGDTQYF. DNA for the CDR3: TGTGCCAGCAGCTTAGGTCTCCCGGGGGGTGATACGCAGTATTTT.